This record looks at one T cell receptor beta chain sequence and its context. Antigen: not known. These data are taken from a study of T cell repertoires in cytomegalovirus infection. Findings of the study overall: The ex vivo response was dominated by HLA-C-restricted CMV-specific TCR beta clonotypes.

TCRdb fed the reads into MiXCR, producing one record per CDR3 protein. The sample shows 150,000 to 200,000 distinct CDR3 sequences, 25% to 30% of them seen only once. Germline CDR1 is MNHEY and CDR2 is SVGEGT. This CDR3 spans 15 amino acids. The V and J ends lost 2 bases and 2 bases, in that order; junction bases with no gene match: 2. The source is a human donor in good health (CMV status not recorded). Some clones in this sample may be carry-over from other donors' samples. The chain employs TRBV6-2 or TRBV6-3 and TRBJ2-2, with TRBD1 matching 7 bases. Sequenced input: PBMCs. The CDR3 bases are TGTGCCAGCAGTTACCGGGACAGAAACACCGGGGAGCTGTTTTTT. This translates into CASSYRDRNTGELFF.